The 31 T cell receptor beta chains below come from one sample, sequenced in a study of human T cells and chemical hapten exposure. Stated time point: patch test 1, 2 weeks after DPC sensitization. The treatment was: therapeutic diphenylcyclopropenone sensitization with weekly scalp DPC. TCRdb itself ran the RACE reads through MiXCR, one entry per CDR3 protein. In the table there are just under 350,000 distinct CDR3 sequences, around 7% of which are singletons. The material was whole blood, obtained in connection with sensitization to the hapten diphenylcyclopropenone (DPC). The receptors originated from a woman under 30 with alopecia areata. Some clones in this sample may be carry-over from other donors' samples.

This rearrangement joins TRBV4-3 to TRBJ2-1; 7 positions agree with TRBD2. From germline, CDR1 is LGHNA and CDR2 YSLEER. The CDR3 spans 15 residues. Germline trimming cut 0 bases from V and 4 bases from J; bases unmatched to any gene: 3. CDR3 protein: CASSQDPGGYNEQFF. The CDR3 DNA reads as TGCGCCAGCAGCCAAGATCCGGGGGGTTACAATGAGCAGTTCTTC.

The chain couples TRBV11-2 to TRBJ1-1; D not resolved. Germline assignment: CDR1 SGHAT and CDR2 FQNNGV. Trimming stripped 5 bases from V and 5 bases from J, with 15 bases between. The CDR3 sequence is 14 residues long. The CDR3 protein is CASSGNARQTEAFF. DNA of the CDR3: TGTGCCAGCAGCGGGAACGCCCGGCAGACTGAAGCTTTCTTT.

This clonotype was counted only a few times. V is TRBV2 and J is TRBJ2-5; the match to TRBD1 covers 7 bases. Germline V CDR1 and CDR2: SNHLY, FYNNEI. The V and J ends lost 2 bases and 2 bases, in that order; junction bases with no gene match: 8. The CDR3 has 16 residues. The CDR3 nucleotides are TGTGCCAGCAGTGAATATAAGGGACAGTATCAAGAGACCCAGTACTTC. The encoded protein is CASSEYKGQYQETQYF.

J is TRBJ2-1 and V is TRBV12-3 or TRBV12-4; 11 bases are a match to TRBD2. V dropped 7 bases and J dropped 7; count of bases not matched to a gene: 9. This CDR3 comprises 15 residues. The CDR3 region is CASTLGLAGMNEQFF. CDR3 nucleotide sequence: TGTGCCAGCACCCTAGGACTAGCGGGTATGAATGAGCAGTTCTTC.

This clonotype has more than one count but fewer than ten. This chain connects TRBV5-5 to TRBJ2-7; TRBD1 matches 8 bases. CDR3 size: 16 residues. J was trimmed by 3 bases and V by 5 bases; bases with no gene match: 13. Germline V CDR1 and CDR2: SGHKS, YYEKEE (reference sequence). CDR3 in amino acids: CASSLSADRASYEQYF. DNA of the CDR3: TGTGCCAGCAGTCTGTCCGCGGACAGGGCCAGCTACGAGCAGTACTTC.

The chain links TRBV10-3 to TRBJ2-7; a possible D gene is TRBD1 (6 bases). The CDR3 totals 12 residues. Germline CDR1 ENHRY, CDR2 SYGVKD. The V gene lost 8 bases and the J gene lost 4 bases, with 12 bases spanning the gap. CDR3 nucleotides: TGTGCCATCGGACAGCAACCTTACGAGCAGTACTTC. Translated, it gives CAIGQQPYEQYF.

This clonotype was seen at least ten times. The V and J genes are TRBV7-6 and TRBJ2-5; 7 bases are shared with TRBD2. Trimming removed 0 bases from V and 0 bases from J; junction bases left unmatched: 1. The CDR3 length is 15 residues. Germline assignment: CDR1 SGHVS and CDR2 FNYEAQ. In DNA form, the CDR3 reads TGTGCCAGCAGCTTAGCGGCGGGGGACCAAGAGACCCAGTACTTC. The encoded protein is CASSLAAGDQETQYF.

Details on this clonotype: A read error may account for a junction end that differs from germline. V is TRBV7-7 and J is TRBJ2-5; tentative D call: TRBD2 (5 bases). Germline V lookup: CDR1 SSHAT, CDR2 FNYEAQ (reference sequence). The length of the CDR3 is 13 residues. This CDR3 is CASSFGMQETQYF. DNA for the CDR3: TGTGCTAGCAGCTTCGGGATGCAAGAGACCCAGTACTTC.

This clonotype was picked up a small number of times. In DNA form, the CDR3 reads TGTGCCAGCAGCCAAGCTCCAAACACTGAAGCTTTCTTT. Translation gives CASSQAPNTEAFF. This sequence joins TRBV3-1 and TRBJ1-1; D unclear. The CDR3 has 13 residues. The germline V gene has CDR1 LGHDT and CDR2 YNNKEL (reference sequence). Trimming cost V 1 base and J 2 bases, with 5 bases left between them.

J is TRBJ1-5 and V is TRBV28; D is perhaps TRBD1 (5 bases). Trimming shortened V by 6 bases and J by 1 base, and 19 bases separated the two germline ends. CDR1 MDHEN and CDR2 SYDVKM come from the germline V gene. CDR3 length: 17 amino acids. The CDR3 DNA reads as TGTGCCAGCAGGATTAGTTCAGGGTTAGGGAGCAATCAGCCCCAGCATTTT. It encodes CASRISSGLGSNQPQHF.

This clonotype turned up a few times. The rearrangement links TRBV12-3 or TRBV12-4 to TRBJ2-2, with 8 bases lining up with TRBD1. The CDR3 is 18 amino acids. Unmatched junction bases numbered 16, after V lost 5 bases and J lost 5 bases. The DNA for the CDR3 is TGTGCCAGCAGTCCGCAGGGGGCGTCAGGGTTTGAAACCGGGGAGCTGTTTTTT. Residues: CASSPQGASGFETGELFF.

V gene TRBV20-1 combines with J gene TRBJ1-6; D uncertain. This CDR3 has 11 amino acids. V shed 0 bases and J shed 10 bases, with 4 bases lying between them. Germline V gives CDR1 DFQATT, CDR2 SNEGSKA (reference sequence). This CDR3 reads CSAREGSPLHF. CDR3 sequence (DNA): TGCAGTGCTAGAGAGGGATCACCCCTCCACTTT.

In this sample, this clonotype turned up many times. The rearrangement joins TRBV12-3 or TRBV12-4 to TRBJ2-7; D might be TRBD1 or TRBD2, each matching 5 bases. The CDR3 totals 14 residues. V was shortened by 6 bases and J by 3 bases, with 15 bases between the two germline ends. The CDR3 is CASSREGEFYEQYF. In nucleotides, the CDR3 is TGTGCCAGCAGCCGGGAAGGGGAGTTCTACGAGCAGTACTTC.

This clonotype was detected a few times. The J gene is TRBJ2-2, the V gene TRBV27, with 12 bases identical to TRBD1. V gave up 8 bases and J gave up 4 bases; unmatched junction bases: 5. There are 15 residues in the CDR3. Germline V gives CDR1 MNHEY, CDR2 SMNVEV (reference sequence). The CDR3 here is CASGTGGLVTGELFF. The CDR3, as DNA: TGTGCCAGCGGGACAGGGGGCTTAGTCACCGGGGAGCTGTTTTTT.

This clonotype was found a few times. The chain combines TRBV29-1 with TRBJ2-7, with 7 bases lining up with TRBD1. From germline, CDR1 is SQVTM and CDR2 ANQGSEA. The CDR3 is 15 residues long. V lost 1 base, J lost 9 bases, and 15 bases stayed unmatched. CDR3 amino acids: CSVEARDSSAPGQYF. DNA for the CDR3: TGCAGCGTTGAAGCCAGGGACAGTTCCGCCCCAGGGCAGTACTTC.

This clonotype has only a few counts. V usage is TRBV7-9 and J usage is TRBJ1-4; D gene unclear. Trimming left V 2 bases short and J 0 bases short, with 10 bases between. The germline CDR1 and CDR2 sequences are SEHNR and FQNEAQ (reference sequence). This CDR3 has 16 residues. The DNA for the CDR3 is TGTGCCAGCAGCTTACGGACTGATACAACTAATGAAAAACTGTTTTTT. Amino acid sequence: CASSLRTDTTNEKLFF.

This clonotype has just a few counts. The chain has TRBV5-1 and TRBJ2-3; D uncertain. This CDR3 has 13 residues. V was cut by 4 bases and J by 0 bases, with 6 bases left in between. Per germline, CDR1 SGHRS and CDR2 YFSETQ. In DNA, the CDR3 is TGCGCCAGCAGCCAACAGAGCACAGATACGCAGTATTTT. Amino acids: CASSQQSTDTQYF.

This chain uses TRBV7-9 with TRBJ2-5; TRBD2 agrees at 9 bases. This CDR3 is 17 amino acids long. The germline V gene encodes CDR1 SEHNR and CDR2 FQNEAQ (reference sequence). The V segment lost 5 bases and the J segment 1 base; nucleotides outside the gene matches: 11. CDR3 in amino acids: CASSPWGLAGLQETQYF. CDR3 coding DNA: TGTGCCAGCAGCCCCTGGGGCCTAGCGGGACTCCAAGAGACCCAGTACTTC.

The rearrangement links TRBV28 to TRBJ1-1; 8 nucleotides line up with TRBD1. The germline V gene encodes CDR1 MDHEN and CDR2 SYDVKM. The CDR3 contains 16 residues. V trimming: 1 base; J trimming: 0 bases; junction bases outside the gene matches: 4. The DNA of the CDR3 is TGTGCCAGCAGTTTATTGGCAGGGGGCATGAACACTGAAGCTTTCTTT. Translation gives CASSLLAGGMNTEAFF. The complete variable domain, with remaining parts taken from reference TRBV28 and TRBJ1-1, reads DVKVTQSSRYLVKRTGEKVFLECVQDMDHENMFWYRQDPGLGLRLIYFSYDVKMKEKGDIPEGYSVSREKKERFSLILESASTNQTSMYLCASSLLAGGMNTEAFFGQGTRLTVV.

Worth noting for this clonotype: A much larger clone is a single base away; this may be a read error. Without the conserved terminal phenylalanine or tryptophan, this CDR3 likely stems from a read error. This chain joins TRBV6-6 and TRBJ1-6; tentative D call: TRBD1 (6 bases). V was pared by 6 bases and J by 0 bases, with 9 bases between. The CDR3 is 15 amino acids. The germline gives CDR1 MNHNY, CDR2 SVGAGI (reference sequence). CDR3 protein: CASSGQSSYNSPLHL. The CDR3 bases are TGTGCCAGCAGCGGACAGAGCTCCTATAATTCACCCCTCCACTTA.

V and J are TRBV19 and TRBJ1-2; D might be TRBD1 (5 bases). The V gene lost 3 bases and the J gene lost 12 bases, with 11 bases spanning the gap. CDR3 length: 11 amino acids. CDR1 is LNHDA, CDR2 SQIVND, per germline (reference sequence). The CDR3 nucleotides read TGTGCCAGTAGTATGGGGGGAAAGGACACCTTC. Translation gives CASSMGGKDTF.

A few counts support this clonotype. The chain uses TRBV4-2 and TRBJ2-5; TRBD2 agrees at 7 bases. Trimming removed 0 bases from V and 4 bases from J; junction bases left unmatched: 5. This CDR3 is built from 15 residues. CDR1 and CDR2 from the germline V gene are LGHNA and YNFKEQ. In nucleotides, the CDR3 is TGTGCCAGCAGCCAAGACAGGCTAGCGGTAGAGACCCAGTACTTC. It codes for CASSQDRLAVETQYF.

This clonotype was seen a few times. This sequence joins TRBV28 and TRBJ1-5; a weak D match, TRBD1 (5 bases). Germline loops: CDR1 MDHEN, CDR2 SYDVKM. The CDR3 sequence is 15 residues long. V was clipped by 2 bases and J by 4 bases, with 12 bases between them. The CDR3 DNA is TGTGCCAGCAGTTTAAGAACGGGACCTAATCAGCCCCAGCATTTT. Its translation: CASSLRTGPNQPQHF.

In its sample, this clonotype was seen a few times. The chain has TRBV20-1 and TRBJ2-7; 7 bases fit TRBD1. The CDR3 extends over 13 amino acids. CDR1 is DFQATT, CDR2 SNEGSKA, per germline (reference sequence). The V segment lost 5 bases and the J segment 4 bases; nucleotides outside the gene matches: 8. The CDR3 region is CSAYRTGDYEQYF. The CDR3 DNA reads as TGCAGTGCTTATAGGACAGGAGATTACGAGCAGTACTTC.

This clonotype appeared many times. The chain is built from TRBV7-2 and TRBJ1-5; D is unresolved. Trimming pared 5 bases from V and 4 bases from J, leaving 12 bases between. The CDR3 runs 14 residues. CDR1 SGHTA and CDR2 FQGNSA come from the germline V gene. As DNA, the CDR3 is TGTGCCAGCAGCCCCACCTTCTTAAATCAGCCCCAGCATTTT. The encoded protein is CASSPTFLNQPQHF.

This clonotype was detected a few times. V usage is TRBV6-5 and J usage is TRBJ2-5, with 7 bases that match TRBD1. The CDR3 spans 15 residues. CDR1 and CDR2 from the germline V gene are MNHEY and SVGAGI. The J segment lost 2 bases and the V segment lost 5 bases, leaving 8 bases of the junction unmatched. This CDR3 reads CASSRTGVRQETQYF. The CDR3 coding sequence is TGTGCCAGCAGTCGTACAGGGGTCCGACAAGAGACCCAGTACTTC.

This sequence joins TRBV11-2 and TRBJ2-3, with a tentative D call TRBD2 (6 bases). V was clipped by 2 bases and J by 1 base, with 13 bases between them. Germline lookup yields CDR1 SGHAT and CDR2 FQNNGV. The length of the CDR3 is 16 residues. CDR3 DNA: TGTGCCAGCAGCTTATCCGGGGGACTCCGCACAGATACGCAGTATTTT. As protein: CASSLSGGLRTDTQYF.

J is TRBJ2-3 and V is TRBV4-3; 7 bases agree with TRBD2. Germline CDR1 reads LGHNA; CDR2 reads YSLEER. Trimming took 0 bases from V and 2 from J; bases not matched to a gene: 5. The CDR3 is 16 residues long. The CDR3 sequence is CASSQDWGTTTDTQYF. CDR3 nucleotide sequence: TGCGCCAGCAGCCAAGATTGGGGGACTACCACAGATACGCAGTATTTT.

This clonotype was observed a handful of times. Written as DNA, the CDR3 is TGTGCCAGCAGCCAAGAGTTACGGAATAATTCACCCCTCCACTTT. It yields the protein CASSQELRNNSPLHF. This chain joins TRBV3-1 and TRBJ1-6, with D hard to call. With 0 bases removed from V and 5 bases from J, the gap between germline ends came to 8 bases. Germline loops: CDR1 LGHDT, CDR2 YNNKEL (reference sequence). The CDR3 sequence is 15 residues long.

A word on this clonotype: A read error may be the cause here, since a much bigger clone is one base away. The chain joins TRBV7-2 to TRBJ2-3, with D unclear. V lost 0 bases to trimming and J lost 3 bases, with 10 bases between them. Germline values: CDR1 SGHTA, CDR2 FQGNSA. This CDR3 has 15 residues. This chain's CDR3 is CASSLARVFTDTQYF. CDR3 in DNA: TGTGCCAGCAGCTTAGCACGGGTGTTTACAGATACGCAGTATTTT.

J is TRBJ1-2 and V is TRBV29-1, with a weak D call TRBD1 (5 bases). CDR3 length equals 14 residues. CDR1 SQVTM and CDR2 ANQGSEA come from the germline V gene. V gave up 0 bases and J gave up 4 bases, with 12 bases separating them. The CDR3 sequence: CSVEDAQGVYGYTF. The DNA for the CDR3 is TGCAGCGTTGAAGATGCCCAGGGCGTCTATGGCTACACCTTC.